The TCR beta chain under discussion was sequenced for a study of control samples from healthy donors and cancer patients. The data were produced by immunoSEQ multiplex PCR, yet TCRdb's version contains in-frame clones alone and is incomplete. The sample holds some 220,000 clones, over 90% seen once. Trimming shortened V by 5 bases and J by 7 bases, and 21 bases separated the two germline ends. Germline assignment: CDR1 SGHNT and CDR2 YENEEA. The CDR3 is made up of 16 amino acids. The genes are TRBV11-3 and TRBJ2-1; D gene unclear. The sample comprised blood. This clonotype was obtained from a man aged 50-59 years in good health. The CDR3 DNA sequence: TGTGCCAGCAGCCGGCGTCGAGCCCCCGATACGAATGAGCAGTTCTTC. Translated: CASSRRRAPDTNEQFF.